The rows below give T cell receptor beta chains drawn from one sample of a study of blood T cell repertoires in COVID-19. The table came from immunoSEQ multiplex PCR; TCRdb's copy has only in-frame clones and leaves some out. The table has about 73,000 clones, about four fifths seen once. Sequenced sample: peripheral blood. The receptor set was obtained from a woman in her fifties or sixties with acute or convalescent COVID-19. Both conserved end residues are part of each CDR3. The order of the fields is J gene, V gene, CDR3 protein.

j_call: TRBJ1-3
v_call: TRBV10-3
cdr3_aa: CAYGQGAGNTIYF

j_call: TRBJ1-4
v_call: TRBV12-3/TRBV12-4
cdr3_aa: CASRRQLNEKLFF

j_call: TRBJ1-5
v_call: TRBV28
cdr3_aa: CASSLAGSNQPQHF

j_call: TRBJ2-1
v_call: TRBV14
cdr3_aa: CASSPEETSGILNEQFF

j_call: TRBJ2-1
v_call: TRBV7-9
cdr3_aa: CASSLSGLGRNEQFF

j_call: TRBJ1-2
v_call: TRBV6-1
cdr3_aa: CASSETGWAGGFGYGYTF

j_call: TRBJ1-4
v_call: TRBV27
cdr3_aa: CASSPRQGPANEKLFF

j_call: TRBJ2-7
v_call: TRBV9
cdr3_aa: CASSVAAGEQYF

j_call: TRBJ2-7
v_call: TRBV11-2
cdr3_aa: CASSFDRGFGEQYF

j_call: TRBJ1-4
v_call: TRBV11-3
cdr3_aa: CASSLRRGILANEKLFF

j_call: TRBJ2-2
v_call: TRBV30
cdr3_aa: CARRLAGAGGELFF

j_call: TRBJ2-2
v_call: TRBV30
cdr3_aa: CAWGGLASTGELFF

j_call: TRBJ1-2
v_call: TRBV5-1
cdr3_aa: CASSPSRADSAFNYGYTF

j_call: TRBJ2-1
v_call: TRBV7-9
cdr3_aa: CASRTRTGKVEQFF

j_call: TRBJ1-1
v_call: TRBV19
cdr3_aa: CASSEFGGGRTEAFF

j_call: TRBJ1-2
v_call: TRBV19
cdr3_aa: CASSTMGENYGYTF